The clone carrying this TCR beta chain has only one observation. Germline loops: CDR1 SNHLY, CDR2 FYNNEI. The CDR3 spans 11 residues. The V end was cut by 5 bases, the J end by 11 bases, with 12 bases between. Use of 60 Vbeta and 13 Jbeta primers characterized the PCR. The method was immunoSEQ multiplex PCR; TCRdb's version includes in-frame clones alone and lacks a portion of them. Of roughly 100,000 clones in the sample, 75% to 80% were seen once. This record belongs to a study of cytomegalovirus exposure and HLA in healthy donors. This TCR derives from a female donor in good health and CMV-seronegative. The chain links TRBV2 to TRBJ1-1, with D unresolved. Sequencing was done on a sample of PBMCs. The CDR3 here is CASSFGARAFF. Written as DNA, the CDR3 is TGTGCCAGCAGTTTCGGTGCTAGGGCTTTCTTT.